This T cell receptor (beta chain) was sequenced in a study of CDR3 diversity in severe acne. The CDR3 contains 14 residues. Germline V lookup: CDR1 KGHDR, CDR2 SFDVKD. The ends were cut back, 5 bases at V and 3 bases at J, with 10 bases in the middle. Each CDR3 protein gets one entry after TCRdb re-called the PCR reads with MiXCR. In the table there are approximately 97,000 distinct CDR3 sequences, 51% of which are singletons. The clonotype originates from a male donor with acne. The V and J genes are TRBV24-1 and TRBJ1-5, with D uncertain. The specimen was blood. As DNA, the CDR3 is TGTGCCACCAGTGGAGGCAGTGACAATCAGCCCCAGCATTTT. Translated, it gives CATSGGSDNQPQHF.